This TCR beta chain was sequenced for a study of blood T cell repertoires in COVID-19. Looking at the study overall: Samples came from the United States, Italy and Spain, spanning acute and convalescent COVID-19.

V was trimmed by 4 bases and J by 2 bases, leaving 18 bases between them. This CDR3 spans 16 amino acids. Germline assignment: CDR1 SGHNT and CDR2 YYREEE (reference sequence). It was during active infection that Seattle patients were enrolled and then longitudinally followed. The method was immunoSEQ multiplex PCR; TCRdb's version includes in-frame clones alone and lacks a portion of them. This repertoire shows tens of thousands of clones, about 80% found once; its top ten account for approximately 6.9%. Sequences were obtained from peripheral blood. The chain employs TRBV5-4 and TRBJ2-5, with TRBD1 as a possible D gene (5 bases). This sequence originates from a man under 40 with COVID-19, enrolled during active disease. The CDR3 nucleotides are TGTGCCAGCAGCCCGAACAAACAGGTGGGTCAAGAGACCCAGTACTTC. Encoded protein: CASSPNKQVGQETQYF.